A selection of T cell receptor beta chains follows, all from one sample in a study of monozygotic twins with inflammatory bowel disease. Following a re-call of the 5' RACE reads, TCRdb has one entry per CDR3 protein and lacks DNA. The data show some 190,000 distinct CDR3 sequences, and the top ten clones hold roughly 7.5%. The sample comprised blood. All receptors derive from a human donor with ulcerative colitis or Crohn's disease, or a healthy co-twin of an affected twin (not recorded which). Each CDR3 is given with its conserved first and last residue.

>TRBJ1-6|TRBV6-6
CASSYNSPLHF
>TRBJ2-3|TRBV11-2
CASSPSGVSTDTQYF
>TRBJ2-1|TRBV5-1
CASSLVGGMGSYNEQFF
>TRBJ1-1|TRBV6-2/TRBV6-3
CASSSYQENTEAFF
>TRBJ2-7|TRBV7-9
CASSFGTSGYEQYF
>TRBJ2-7|TRBV20-1
CSARDQVKQYF
>TRBJ2-2|TRBV18
CASSPSTVSYTGELFF
>TRBJ1-6|TRBV28
CASSLTGLTENSPLHF
>TRBJ2-3|TRBV30
CAWRVAGVLDTQYF
>TRBJ2-7|TRBV4-3
CASSLWSYYEQYF
>TRBJ2-5|TRBV7-2
CASSLAGSKGLETQYF
>TRBJ1-5|TRBV6-1
CASSSGHRSNQPQHF
>TRBJ2-1|TRBV11-2
CASSRGTSVNTGYEQFF
>TRBJ2-5|TRBV5-1
CATSRGMQETQYF
>TRBJ2-3|TRBV5-5
CASSPSTWGTDTQYF
>TRBJ1-3|TRBV7-6
CASSSTAIGGNTIYF
>TRBJ2-7|TRBV12-3/TRBV12-4
CASSPQTYEQYF
>TRBJ1-2|TRBV20-1
CSAKDDRSNYGYTF
>TRBJ1-1|TRBV20-1
CSARDFRDGRAFF
>TRBJ2-7|TRBV28
CASYRDSFSYEQYF
>TRBJ1-3|TRBV13
CASSLVGHLGNTIYF
>TRBJ2-6|TRBV19
CASSSPVGQGSSGANVLTF
>TRBJ2-7|TRBV5-5
CASSSRTGTYEQYF
>TRBJ1-4|TRBV3-1
CASSQGRTVSTNEKLFF
>TRBJ1-1|TRBV5-1
CASSSQGIDTEAFF
>TRBJ2-3|TRBV4-2
CASSQDWRLAGGLYDTQYF
>TRBJ2-7|TRBV28
CASSLVDSSTYEQYF
>TRBJ1-2|TRBV30
CAYLSPGGTYYYGYTF
>TRBJ2-1|TRBV2
CASSPEGSAGQFF
>TRBJ2-7|TRBV6-1
CASSTNRGDEQYF
>TRBJ2-3|TRBV19
CASRMTGIATDTQYF
>TRBJ2-5|TRBV7-9
CASSPRQGEAQETQYF
>TRBJ1-1|TRBV29-1
CSVLYSLNTEAFF
>TRBJ1-3|TRBV6-1
CASSLTGFPSGNTIYF
>TRBJ1-5|TRBV5-1
CASSLEGLTGNQPQHF
>TRBJ2-2|TRBV11-2
CASSLLAGAITGELFF
>TRBJ2-2|TRBV18
CASRTASGELFF
>TRBJ2-5|TRBV5-1
CASSLFSQETQYF
>TRBJ2-3|TRBV7-2
CASSLEYGRAPPDTQYF
>TRBJ2-1|TRBV2
CASSVSGVSYNEQFF
>TRBJ1-2|TRBV7-2
CASSILGQGDGYTF
>TRBJ1-5|TRBV10-3
CAAGTQGSNQPQHF
>TRBJ2-1|TRBV30
CAWRKAGGYNEQFF
>TRBJ2-7|TRBV6-2/TRBV6-3
CASRLAGNYEQYF
>TRBJ1-1|TRBV7-2
CASSLVSRTGAFF
>TRBJ1-2|TRBV9
CASSVGKGGNYGYTF
>TRBJ1-2|TRBV28
CASSLKGYPAYGYTF
>TRBJ1-3|TRBV12-3/TRBV12-4
CASSLSVHTIYF
>TRBJ1-4|TRBV7-8
CASSLRDRVGEKLFF
>TRBJ1-5|TRBV18
CASSPRPGTAQPQHF
>TRBJ1-4|TRBV7-9
CASKGAGEKLFF
>TRBJ2-1|TRBV2
CASRLGGGYDEQFF
>TRBJ1-1|TRBV10-3
CAISSALGTEAFF
>TRBJ2-1|TRBV19
CASGDFYNEQFF
>TRBJ2-7|TRBV4-1
CASSQDNSYEQYF
>TRBJ2-1|TRBV4-3
CASSHQPGGLNGEFF
>TRBJ2-4|TRBV4-1
CASSPALIAKNIQYF